This T cell receptor (beta chain) emerged from a study of T-cell reconstitution after alpha-beta-depleted transplantation in children. General observations from the study: At day 60, the high TCRbeta diversity found in some patients originated from recipient T cells and thymic progenitors that had survived. Alpha-beta T cells present about two months after transplant were reported to originate from several hundred expanded graft clones. T-cell counts and diversity at one year post-transplant came mainly from newly produced T cells.

A note on this clonotype: The antigen is unknown.

CDR3 length: 13 residues. CDR1 and CDR2 from the germline V gene are SEHNR and FQNEAQ (reference sequence). V shed 8 bases and J shed 6 bases, with 14 bases lying between them. Unique molecular identifiers were built into the TCRbeta library. TCRdb itself ran the PCR reads through MiXCR, one entry per CDR3 protein. Here the sample spans around 960,000 distinct CDR3 sequences, less than 30% being singletons. V and J are TRBV7-9 and TRBJ2-1, with a weak D call TRBD2 (6 bases). The receptor's source is a boy less than two years old who had a stem cell transplant for SCID, so the T cells may come from the graft donor. The sample was PBMCs, mostly from graft donor cells, taken 360 days after TCRalphabeta/CD19-depleted stem cell transplant. The CDR3 spells CASGWTTPNEQFF. CDR3 sequence (DNA): TGTGCCAGCGGATGGACTACCCCCAATGAGCAGTTCTTC.